One sample yielded the 10 T cell receptor beta chains listed below, sequenced in a study of cytomegalovirus exposure and HLA in healthy donors. Researchers ran the PCR with 60 Vbeta and 13 Jbeta primers. Generated by immunoSEQ multiplex PCR, the TCRdb table keeps only in-frame clones and is missing some. Of 110,000 or so clones in the sample, around 77% were seen once. Input material: PBMCs. These receptors were collected from a young man in good health and CMV-seropositive.

V gene TRBV7-9 combines with J gene TRBJ2-2; perhaps TRBD2 as D (6 bases). This CDR3 has 17 residues. The V end was cut by 5 bases, the J end by 5 bases, with 21 bases between. Germline lookup yields CDR1 SEHNR and CDR2 FQNEAQ (reference sequence). The CDR3 region has the DNA TGTGCCAGCAGCAAGACTAGAAACCGCGTGGGGACCGGGGAGCTGTTTTTT. Protein: CASSKTRNRVGTGELFF.

As DNA, the CDR3 is TGTGCCAGCAGCTCTTCAGAGAACACTGAAGCTTTCTTT. This translates into CASSSSENTEAFF. V gene TRBV7-6 combines with J gene TRBJ1-1; D unclear. The CDR3 extends over 13 amino acids. V was clipped by 4 bases and J by 1 base, with 7 bases between them. CDR1 is SGHVS and CDR2 is FNYEAQ in the germline V gene.

V gene TRBV6-1 combines with J gene TRBJ2-1; the match to TRBD2 covers 8 bases. Germline V lookup: CDR1 MNHNS, CDR2 SASEGT. V was pared by 7 bases and J by 3 bases, with 8 bases of the junction left unmatched. The CDR3 totals 15 residues. The CDR3 sequence: CASIPGTRVYNEQFF. The DNA for the CDR3 is TGTGCCAGCATCCCCGGGACTAGAGTCTACAATGAGCAGTTCTTC.

The V call is TRBV5-1, the J call TRBJ1-6, with D maybe TRBD1 (6 bases). CDR3 size: 13 residues. Trimming stripped 4 bases from V and 11 bases from J, with 13 bases between. The germline V gene has CDR1 SGHRS and CDR2 YFSETQ. For the CDR3, the DNA is TGCGCCAGCAGCCTCTCAGGGGATCCACCCCTCCACTTT. Translating gives CASSLSGDPPLHF.

The rearrangement links TRBV2 to TRBJ2-1; TRBD1 matches 7 bases. Germline assignment: CDR1 SNHLY and CDR2 FYNNEI. This CDR3 region has 14 residues. The trim removed 5 bases at V and 9 bases at J, leaving 10 bases unmatched. CDR3 amino acids: CASSLTGNGGEQFF. As DNA, the CDR3 is TGTGCCAGCAGTTTGACAGGGAACGGCGGTGAGCAGTTCTTC.

The V and J genes are TRBV5-5 and TRBJ2-7; D might be TRBD2 (5 bases). The ends were cut back, 0 bases at V and 4 bases at J, with 11 bases in the middle. CDR1 SGHKS and CDR2 YYEKEE come from the germline V gene (reference sequence). This CDR3 is built from 14 residues. The CDR3 region is CASSLVYREYEQYF. The CDR3 coding sequence is TGTGCCAGCAGCTTGGTGTATAGGGAGTACGAGCAGTACTTC.

The J gene is TRBJ2-7, the V gene TRBV11-3, with TRBD1 as a possible D gene (6 bases). Germline loops: CDR1 SGHNT, CDR2 YENEEA. Trimming stripped 6 bases from V and 2 bases from J, with 11 bases between. This CDR3 has 13 amino acids. The CDR3 nucleotides read TGTGCCAGCAGTCACGGACAGACCTACGAGCAGTACTTC. Translated: CASSHGQTYEQYF.

The chain combines TRBV11-2 with TRBJ2-1, with 10 bases matching TRBD2. Trimming removed 4 bases from V and 11 bases from J; junction bases left unmatched: 17. This CDR3 contains 17 residues. Per germline, CDR1 SGHAT and CDR2 FQNNGV. The DNA for the CDR3 is TGTGCCAGCAGCTCCCCTCGTCCAGCGGGAGGGGGGTTGCAGCAGTTCTTC. Translating it yields CASSSPRPAGGGLQQFF.

The chain uses TRBV29-1 and TRBJ1-4, with TRBD1 identical over 7 bases. From germline, CDR1 is SQVTM and CDR2 ANQGSEA. The J segment lost 8 bases and the V segment lost 4 bases, leaving 4 bases of the junction unmatched. There are 12 residues in the CDR3. CDR3 residues: CSVGRGEEKLFF. Written as DNA, the CDR3 is TGCAGCGTTGGCAGGGGGGAAGAAAAACTGTTTTTT.

The chain joins TRBV5-1 to TRBJ1-3; the D gene is possibly TRBD1 (5 bases). The CDR3 contains 17 residues. Trimming cost V 4 bases and J 4 bases, with 21 bases left between them. Germline CDR1 SGHRS, CDR2 YFSETQ. CDR3 sequence reads: CASSHVGGKAAGNTIYF. The CDR3 nucleotides are TGCGCCAGCAGCCACGTCGGGGGTAAGGCGGCAGGAAACACCATATATTTT.